A single sample is the source of the 20 T cell receptor beta chains below, sequenced in a study of human T cells and chemical hapten exposure. TCRdb reprocessed the RACE reads via MiXCR and lists one record per CDR3 protein. Altogether about 51,000 distinct CDR3 sequences are present, roughly a tenth being singletons, with the ten largest covering around 15%. The time point is: pre-sensitization, week 0. As for treatment: therapeutic diphenylcyclopropenone sensitization with weekly scalp DPC. The material sequenced was whole blood, taken in connection with sensitization to the hapten diphenylcyclopropenone (DPC). The origin of the receptors is a woman in her thirties or forties with alopecia areata. Some clones in this sample may be carry-over from other donors' samples.

In its sample, this clonotype was seen many times. V and J are TRBV7-2 and TRBJ2-5; D is undetermined. The CDR3 has 12 residues. V lost 1 base and J 7 bases, leaving 7 bases between the germline ends. Germline lookup yields CDR1 SGHTA and CDR2 FQGNSA. DNA of the CDR3: TGTGCCAGCAGCTTAGAGTGGGGGACCCAGTACTTC. Its protein product is CASSLEWGTQYF.

This clonotype has ten or more counts. The gene calls are TRBV29-1 and TRBJ2-7, with 7 bases identical to TRBD1. The germline V gene has CDR1 SQVTM and CDR2 ANQGSEA. The V segment lost 7 bases and the J segment 4 bases; nucleotides outside the gene matches: 7. The CDR3 length is 12 residues. The CDR3 here is CSAATGWYEQYF. CDR3 DNA: TGCAGCGCCGCGACAGGGTGGTACGAGCAGTACTTC.

This clonotype was observed many times. The chain has TRBV2 and TRBJ1-5; 7 bases are shared with TRBD1. V lost 5 bases to trimming and J lost 1 base; unmatched junction nucleotides: 2. This CDR3 contains 14 residues. Germline CDR1 SNHLY, CDR2 FYNNEI. The CDR3 here is CASSTGDSNQPQHF. CDR3 nucleotide sequence: TGTGCCAGCAGTACAGGGGACAGCAATCAGCCCCAGCATTTT.

The rearrangement links TRBV29-1 to TRBJ2-7; D might be TRBD2 (5 bases). Germline-derived CDR1 and CDR2 are SQVTM and ANQGSEA. V was shortened by 4 bases and J by 7 bases, with 17 bases between the two germline ends. The CDR3 totals 13 residues. The CDR3 nucleotides read TGCAGCGTTGCGGATCGTCCTACGGGGGAGCAGTACTTC. It yields the protein CSVADRPTGEQYF.

This clonotype was observed at least ten times. The genes are TRBV7-6 and TRBJ2-5; 7 positions agree with TRBD2. J lost 1 base, V lost 1 base, and 6 bases had no gene match. Germline assignment: CDR1 SGHVS and CDR2 FNYEAQ. This CDR3 spans 16 amino acids. The CDR3 DNA reads TGTGCCAGCAGCTTAGGGGCGGGGGACCCCCAAGAGACCCAGTACTTC. Protein sequence: CASSLGAGDPQETQYF.

This clonotype was detected many times. This sequence joins TRBV9 and TRBJ2-7; D not resolved. This CDR3 is built from 14 residues. Germline V gene lookup returns CDR1 SGDLS and CDR2 YYNGEE. Trimming stripped 0 bases from V and 0 bases from J, with 7 bases between. CDR3: CASSVATNSYEQYF. CDR3 coding DNA: TGTGCCAGCAGCGTAGCGACAAACTCCTACGAGCAGTACTTC.

This clonotype was seen ten or more times. The chain uses TRBV5-1 and TRBJ2-2; 7 bases are a match to TRBD2. With 1 base clipped from V and 3 bases from J, the junction kept 3 bases outside the gene matches. Germline CDR1 SGHRS, CDR2 YFSETQ. This CDR3 has 15 residues. DNA for the CDR3: TGCGCCAGCAGCTTGAAGGCGGGGGACACCGGGGAGCTGTTTTTT. Residues: CASSLKAGDTGELFF.

As regards this clonotype: A much larger clone differs from this one at a single base, so this may be a read error. The chain recombines TRBV7-6 with TRBJ1-1; a possible D gene is TRBD1 (5 bases). The CDR3 is made up of 17 amino acids. Germline V gives CDR1 SGHVS, CDR2 FNYEAQ. Here the CDR3 reads CASSLAAGSGPNTEAYF. CDR3 sequence (DNA): TGTGCCAGCAGCTTAGCAGCTGGGTCGGGACCCAACACTGAAGCTTACTTT.

Many counts were recorded for this clonotype. The rearrangement links TRBV7-2 to TRBJ1-5; D gene uncertain. V lost 3 bases and J lost 4, with 13 bases in between. CDR3 length equals 15 residues. CDR1 and CDR2 from the germline V gene are SGHTA and FQGNSA. The CDR3 here is CASSLAILPNQPQHF. The CDR3 nucleotides are TGTGCCAGCAGCTTGGCCATCCTCCCTAATCAGCCCCAGCATTTT.

The J gene is TRBJ2-1, the V gene TRBV18; 11 nucleotides agree with TRBD2. This CDR3 has 15 residues. Looked up from germline, CDR1 is KGHSH and CDR2 is LQKENI. V lost 0 bases and J lost 8; bases outside the gene matches: 3. The CDR3 DNA reads TGTGCCAGCTCACCACCTTTAGCGGGGGGGGATGAGCAGTTCTTC. Translated, it gives CASSPPLAGGDEQFF. Full variable domain (rest looked up from reference TRBV18 and TRBJ2-1): NAGVMQNPRHLVRRRGQEARLRCSPMKGHSHVYWYRQLPEEGLKFMVYLQKENIIDESGMPKERFSAEFPKEGPSILRIQQVVRGDSAAYFCASSPPLAGGDEQFFGPGTRLTVL.

This clonotype was detected only a few times. This rearrangement joins TRBV6-1 to TRBJ2-3; the D is unclear. With 1 base removed from V and 5 bases from J, the gap between germline ends came to 10 bases. The CDR3 has 14 amino acids. Germline V lookup: CDR1 MNHNS, CDR2 SASEGT. In DNA, the CDR3 is TGTGCCAGCAGTGAAGTTAACTATGGAGATACGCAGTATTTT. It translates to CASSEVNYGDTQYF.

In its sample, this clonotype was seen many times. This chain uses TRBV12-5 with TRBJ2-1, with D uncertain. V shed 7 bases and J shed 7 bases, with 11 bases lying between them. Germline lookup yields CDR1 LGHNT and CDR2 FRNRAP. The CDR3 runs to 12 residues. The CDR3 DNA reads as TGTGCTAGTGCTAAAAGGGCAAATGAGCAGTTCTTC. Protein: CASAKRANEQFF.

This clonotype came up a few times. Written as DNA, the CDR3 is TGTGCCAGCAGCCAACGTAGCGAGCAGTACTTC. Translated, it gives CASSQRSEQYF. The V call is TRBV3-1, the J call TRBJ2-7; D gene uncertain. The V gene's germline CDR1 is LGHDT and CDR2 YNNKEL (reference sequence). V dropped 2 bases and J dropped 6 bases, with 5 bases sitting between them. CDR3 size: 11 residues.

This clonotype was seen many times. This chain connects TRBV5-5 to TRBJ2-3; maybe TRBD2 (7 bases). The ends were cut back, 4 bases at V and 1 base at J, with 25 bases in the middle. This CDR3 is built from 19 residues. The germline gives CDR1 SGHKS, CDR2 YYEKEE (reference sequence). The CDR3 is CASSAPSVYGGRGTDTQYF. The CDR3 DNA follows: TGTGCCAGCAGCGCGCCCTCCGTTTACGGGGGGCGAGGCACAGATACGCAGTATTTT.

In this sample, this clonotype turned up many times. The genes are TRBV7-9 and TRBJ2-1, with 10 bases that match TRBD1. Germline CDR1 is SEHNR and CDR2 is FQNEAQ (reference sequence). V shed 2 bases, J shed 8 bases, and the junction held 9 bases outside the gene matches. The CDR3 has 16 residues. CDR3 region: CASSLKSGTGVHEQFF. The CDR3 DNA sequence: TGTGCCAGCAGCTTAAAGTCTGGGACAGGGGTGCATGAGCAGTTCTTC.

The sample holds many counts of this clonotype. The gene calls are TRBV28 and TRBJ2-7; TRBD1 matches 7 bases. The germline CDR1 and CDR2 sequences are MDHEN and SYDVKM. The CDR3 spans 15 residues. J lost 0 bases, V lost 6 bases, and 8 bases had no gene match. CDR3 nucleotide sequence: TGTGCCAGCAGAAGTTCCGGGACAGACTCCTACGAGCAGTACTTC. It encodes CASRSSGTDSYEQYF. Based on the CDR3 plus reference TRBV28 and TRBJ2-7, the full variable domain is DVKVTQSSRYLVKRTGEKVFLECVQDMDHENMFWYRQDPGLGLRLIYFSYDVKMKEKGDIPEGYSVSREKKERFSLILESASTNQTSMYLCASRSSGTDSYEQYFGPGTRLTVT.

In this sample, this clonotype turned up many times. V is TRBV3-1 and J is TRBJ2-3, with D possibly matching TRBD2 (5 bases). CDR1 and CDR2 (germline): LGHDT, YNNKEL (reference sequence). This CDR3 is built from 16 residues. Trimming shortened V by 4 bases and J by 0 bases, and 14 bases separated the two germline ends. The CDR3 protein is CASSREERLSTDTQYF. CDR3 DNA sequence: TGTGCCAGCAGCCGAGAGGAGCGGCTTAGCACAGATACGCAGTATTTT.

The rearrangement uses TRBV9 and TRBJ2-7; 7 nucleotides line up with TRBD1. V dropped 0 bases and J dropped 4; count of bases not matched to a gene: 4. CDR3 length equals 14 residues. Germline lookup yields CDR1 SGDLS and CDR2 YYNGEE. CDR3 bases: TGTGCCAGCAGCGTAGCGGGACAGCTTTACGAGCAGTACTTC. This codes for CASSVAGQLYEQYF.

This clonotype was observed at least ten times. The chain couples TRBV9 to TRBJ1-1, with a weak D call TRBD1 (6 bases). CDR3 length equals 16 residues. Trimming removed 4 bases from V and 8 bases from J, with 24 bases in between. The V gene's germline CDR1 is SGDLS and CDR2 YYNGEE. This CDR3 reads CASSPRGPRKLREAFF. The CDR3 DNA follows: TGTGCCAGCAGCCCCCGGGGGCCCCGAAAGCTTAGAGAAGCTTTCTTT. The entire variable domain, with the rest obtained from reference TRBV9 and TRBJ1-1, is as follows: DSGVTQTPKHLITATGQRVTLRCSPRSGDLSVYWYQQSLDQGLQFLIQYYNGEERAKGNILERFSAQQFPDLHSELNLSSLELGDSALYFCASSPRGPRKLREAFFGQGTRLTVV.

This clonotype has a count of ten or more. This chain connects TRBV27 to TRBJ2-2; D call uncertain. Germline CDR1 MNHEY, CDR2 SMNVEV (reference sequence). This CDR3 spans 16 amino acids. V lost 3 bases and J lost 2, with 13 bases in between. In DNA form, the CDR3 reads TGTGCCAGCAGTTTTCGGGTCAGGTCTAACACCGGGGAGCTGTTTTTT. Translating gives CASSFRVRSNTGELFF.